This T cell receptor (beta chain) was documented in a study of response to subunit inactivated influenza vaccine. The germline V gene has CDR1 SQVTM and CDR2 ANQGSEA. This CDR3 contains 14 residues. The V end lost 4 bases, the J end lost 0 bases, and 10 bases lay between the germline ends. This clonotype was counted many times. TCRdb analysed the RT-PCR reads with MiXCR anew, one entry per CDR3 protein. The data hold 800,000 to 1,000,000 distinct CDR3 sequences, with less than 25% observed a single time. This chain connects TRBV29-1 to TRBJ1-5, with D possibly TRBD1 on 5 matching bases. This clonotype originated in a man aged 45-65 years who received an inactivated influenza vaccine. This material consisted of PBMCs from blood, taken less than 6 days after vaccination. This CDR3 reads CSVAGTDSNQPQHF. Written as DNA, the CDR3 is TGCAGCGTTGCCGGGACTGATAGCAATCAGCCCCAGCATTTT.